The T cell receptor (beta chain) described here comes from a study of T cell responses to AZD1222 COVID-19 vaccine. V lost 2 bases, J lost 2 bases, and 8 bases lay in between. Germline CDR1 and CDR2: SGDLS and YYNGEE. This CDR3 has 13 amino acids. Libraries were prepared by immunoSEQ multiplex PCR; TCRdb keeps only in-frame clonotypes and omits some of them. This sample yields about 150,000 clones, of which 90% to 95% are seen a single time; more than 1.2% belongs to the top ten. The chain joins TRBV9 to TRBJ2-7; a possible D gene is TRBD1 (6 bases). The receptor comes from an adult in good health. The sequences come from peripheral blood, collected on day 0 of AZD1222 vaccination. As DNA, the CDR3 is TGTGCCAGCAGCGTCCGGGACACCTACGAGCAGTACTTC. Protein product: CASSVRDTYEQYF.